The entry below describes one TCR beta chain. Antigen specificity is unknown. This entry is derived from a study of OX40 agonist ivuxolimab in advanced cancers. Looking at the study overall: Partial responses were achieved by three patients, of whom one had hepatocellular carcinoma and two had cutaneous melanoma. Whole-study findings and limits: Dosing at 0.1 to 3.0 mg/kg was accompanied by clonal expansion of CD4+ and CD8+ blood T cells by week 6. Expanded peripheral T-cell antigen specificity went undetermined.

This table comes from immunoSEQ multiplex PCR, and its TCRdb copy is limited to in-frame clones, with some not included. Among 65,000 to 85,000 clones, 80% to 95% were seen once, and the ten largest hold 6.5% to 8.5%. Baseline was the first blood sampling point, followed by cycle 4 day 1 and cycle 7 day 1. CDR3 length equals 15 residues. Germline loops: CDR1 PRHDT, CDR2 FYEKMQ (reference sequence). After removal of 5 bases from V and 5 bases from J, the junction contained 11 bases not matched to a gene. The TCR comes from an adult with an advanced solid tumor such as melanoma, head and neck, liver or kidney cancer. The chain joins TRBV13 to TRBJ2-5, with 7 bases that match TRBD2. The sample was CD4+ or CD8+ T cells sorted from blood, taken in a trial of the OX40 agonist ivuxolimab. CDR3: CASSADRAGVETQYF. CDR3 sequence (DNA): TGTGCCAGCAGCGCAGACCGGGCGGGGGTGGAGACCCAGTACTTC. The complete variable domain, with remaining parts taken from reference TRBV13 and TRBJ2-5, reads AAGVIQSPRHLIKEKRETATLKCYPIPRHDTVYWYQQGPGQDPQFLISFYEKMQSDKGSIPDRFSAQQFSDYHSELNMSSLELGDSALYFCASSADRAGVETQYFGPGTRLLVL.